Ten or more counts support the clone carrying this T cell receptor beta chain. This entry is derived from a study of T cell repertoires in cytomegalovirus infection. Whole-study context: It can be stated that public TCR beta signatures indicated CMV infection as well as a matching HLA type.

TCRdb used MiXCR to reprocess the reads, holding one entry per CDR3 protein. The table records a few hundred thousand distinct CDR3 sequences, approximately 9.5% of them present only once. This TCR came from a human donor in good health (CMV status not recorded). Some clones in this sample may be carry-over from other donors' samples. Sequencing input: PBMCs.

CDR3 DNA sequence: TGTGCCAGCAGTTCGCTAGCGGGGGGGCGGGATGAGCAGTTCTTC. Its translation is CASSSLAGGRDEQFF. The chain combines TRBV27 with TRBJ2-1; 12 positions agree with TRBD2. The germline gives CDR1 MNHEY, CDR2 SMNVEV (reference sequence). CDR3 length: 15 residues. The V segment lost 4 bases and the J segment 8 bases; nucleotides outside the gene matches: 6.